A single sample is the source of the 25 T cell receptor beta chains below, sequenced in a study of shared clonotypes between healthy human individuals. This table comes from immunoSEQ multiplex PCR, and its TCRdb copy is limited to in-frame clones, with some not included. The sample consists of about 2.2 million clones, just over 90% of them appearing once. In the naive CD8 group, cells lacked CD45RO and were positively selected for CCR7, so terminally differentiated effector memory CD45RA+ cells were left out. What was sequenced was naive CD8+ T cells from PBMCs. Receptors were obtained from a man aged 18 to 29 in good health. Some clones in this sample may be carry-over from other donors' samples.

The chain carries TRBV9 and TRBJ2-3, with 9 nucleotides matching TRBD2. CDR3 length: 16 residues. V lost 0 bases to trimming and J lost 5 bases; unmatched junction nucleotides: 7. The germline gives CDR1 SGDLS, CDR2 YYNGEE. CDR3 amino acids: CASSVVAGDLVDTQYF. DNA of the CDR3: TGTGCCAGCAGCGTAGTAGCGGGAGATTTGGTAGATACGCAGTATTTT.

The genes are TRBV15 and TRBJ2-1; perhaps TRBD2 as D (5 bases). The CDR3 covers 17 residues. Germline CDR1 is LNHNV and CDR2 is YYDKDF (reference sequence). With 9 bases removed from V and 0 bases from J, the gap between germline ends came to 21 bases. The CDR3 loop is CATSPGKRSSSYNEQFF. In DNA, the CDR3 is TGTGCCACGAGCCCCGGGAAGCGGTCCAGCTCCTACAATGAGCAGTTCTTC.

Concerning this clone: This CDR3 is also generated by other DNA sequences in the sample. The chain has TRBV11-2 and TRBJ2-1, with unresolved D. The CDR3 loop spans 11 amino acids. Germline CDR1 SGHAT, CDR2 FQNNGV. The V end lost 4 bases, the J end lost 6 bases, and 4 bases lay between the germline ends. The CDR3 DNA follows: TGTGCCAGCAGCTCCCTCAATGAGCAGTTCTTC. It translates to CASSSLNEQFF.

This clone was counted a single time. The chain links TRBV7-8 to TRBJ1-2, with 10 positions matching TRBD1. Germline CDR1 SGHVS, CDR2 FQNEAQ. V lost 0 bases and J lost 8; bases outside the gene matches: 3. The CDR3 runs 14 residues. CDR3 sequence (DNA): TGTGCCAGCAGCTTAGCGCTGACAGGGGGCGGCTACACCTTC. As protein: CASSLALTGGGYTF.

The V gene is TRBV27, the J gene TRBJ1-2; TRBD1 is a possible D gene (6 bases). This CDR3 is 13 amino acids long. With 5 bases removed from V and 4 bases from J, the gap between germline ends came to 11 bases. Germline loops: CDR1 MNHEY, CDR2 SMNVEV (reference sequence). The DNA for the CDR3 is TGTGCCAGCAGTAAACTGGACAGCTATGGCTACACCTTC. Translation: CASSKLDSYGYTF.

This clone was observed a single time. The chain couples TRBV6-5 to TRBJ2-7; perhaps TRBD1 as D (6 bases). This CDR3 region has 15 residues. Germline values: CDR1 MNHEY, CDR2 SVGAGI. V was cut by 5 bases and J by 7 bases, with 21 bases left in between. CDR3 coding DNA: TGTGCCAGCAGTATCACACAGGGTTCTTCCAGGGAGCAGTACTTC. Residues: CASSITQGSSREQYF.

This sequence joins TRBV6-1 and TRBJ1-5; D gene ambiguous. The CDR3 is made up of 14 amino acids. The V and J ends lost 5 bases and 3 bases respectively, with 11 bases between them. Germline CDR1 reads MNHNS; CDR2 reads SASEGT. CDR3 in amino acids: CASSSRTLNQPQHF. CDR3 sequence (DNA): TGTGCCAGCAGTTCGCGGACCCTCAATCAGCCCCAGCATTTT.

The V and J genes are TRBV7-9 and TRBJ2-1; D remains ambiguous. This CDR3 comprises 15 residues. The germline V gene encodes CDR1 SEHNR and CDR2 FQNEAQ (reference sequence). Trimming took 3 bases from V and 0 from J, leaving 9 bases between them. CDR3 region: CASSFDMGSYNEQFF. The CDR3 nucleotides read TGTGCCAGCAGCTTTGACATGGGCTCCTACAATGAGCAGTTCTTC.

The chain is built from TRBV27 and TRBJ2-1, with 8 bases fitting TRBD2. Losses at the gene ends were 10 bases for V and 7 bases for J; bases not matched to a gene: 15. CDR3 length: 15 residues. In germline, CDR1 is MNHEY, CDR2 SMNVEV (reference sequence). CDR3 coding DNA: TGTGCCACAACCTGGGGGGCGGGAGGCGGTAATGAGCAGTTCTTC. This sequence encodes CATTWGAGGGNEQFF.

This clone was recorded only once. The chain joins TRBV5-6 to TRBJ2-5; tentative D call: TRBD1 (5 bases). The germline V and J ends were trimmed by 0 bases and 1 base, with 10 bases remaining between them. This CDR3 region has 15 residues. In germline, CDR1 is SGHDT, CDR2 YYEEEE. In DNA form, the CDR3 reads TGTGCCAGCAGCTTGGTGATAACAGGCCAAGAGACCCAGTACTTC. Protein sequence: CASSLVITGQETQYF.

The chain links TRBV6-5 to TRBJ1-1; no definite D call. Germline CDR1 reads MNHEY; CDR2 reads SVGAGI. The germline V and J ends were trimmed by 0 bases and 1 base, with 12 bases remaining between them. CDR3 length: 16 amino acids. The CDR3 DNA is TGTGCCAGCAGTTACTCGAGTCTGGCGAGGAACACTGAAGCTTTCTTT. Amino acids: CASSYSSLARNTEAFF.

This clone has just a few counts. The rearrangement uses TRBV19 and TRBJ1-1, with 7 bases matching TRBD1. This CDR3 spans 11 amino acids. V shed 8 bases, J shed 5 bases, and the junction held 2 bases outside the gene matches. Germline-derived CDR1 and CDR2 are LNHDA and SQIVND (reference sequence). This CDR3 reads CASYRGTEAFF. The CDR3 DNA sequence: TGTGCCAGTTACAGGGGAACTGAAGCTTTCTTT.

The J gene is TRBJ2-1, the V gene TRBV7-9; 16 bases align to TRBD2. Losses at the gene ends were 6 bases for V and 2 bases for J; bases not matched to a gene: 1. Germline V gene data show CDR1 as SEHNR and CDR2 as FQNEAQ (reference sequence). The CDR3 consists of 16 residues. CDR3 DNA sequence: TGTGCCAGCAGAGGGACTAGCGGGAGGGCCTACAATGAGCAGTTCTTC. As protein: CASRGTSGRAYNEQFF.

The chain couples TRBV6-6 to TRBJ1-2; D remains unclear. With 7 bases removed from V and 4 bases from J, the gap between germline ends came to 16 bases. Germline V gene data show CDR1 as MNHNY and CDR2 as SVGAGI (reference sequence). CDR3 length: 14 residues. CDR3 sequence reads: CASNGIRTSYGYTF. The CDR3 bases are TGTGCCAGCAATGGGATAAGGACTTCCTATGGCTACACCTTC.

V gene TRBV4-1 combines with J gene TRBJ2-1, with D unresolved. The length of the CDR3 is 16 residues. The V and J ends lost 0 bases and 0 bases respectively, with 9 bases between them. In germline, CDR1 is MGHRA, CDR2 YSYEKL. The DNA for the CDR3 is TGCGCCAGCAGCCAAGAGATCACGGTCTCCTACAATGAGCAGTTCTTC. It encodes CASSQEITVSYNEQFF.

V is TRBV11-3 and J is TRBJ2-3; 7 bases are shared with TRBD2. The V gene's germline CDR1 is SGHNT and CDR2 YENEEA. The CDR3 has 17 residues. The V segment lost 4 bases and the J segment 0 bases; nucleotides outside the gene matches: 10. In DNA, the CDR3 is TGTGCCAGCAGCTCCTTTACGGGAGGCTTTAGCACAGATACGCAGTATTTT. This gives the protein CASSSFTGGFSTDTQYF.

CDR3 coding DNA: TGTGCCAGCAGCTCCCAAGTTCTAACAGGGGGAAGTGACTATGGCTACACCTTC. It is translated as CASSSQVLTGGSDYGYTF. This chain uses TRBV7-9 with TRBJ1-2, with TRBD1 matching over 8 bases. Trimming cost V 4 bases and J 3 bases; bases outside gene matches: 16. The germline V gene encodes CDR1 SEHNR and CDR2 FQNEAQ (reference sequence). The length of the CDR3 is 18 residues. Full variable domain (rest looked up from reference TRBV7-9 and TRBJ1-2): DTGVSQNPRHKITKRGQNVTFRCDPISEHNRLYWYRQTLGQGPEFLTYFQNEAQLEKSRLLSDRFSAERPKGSFSTLEIQRTEQGDSAMYLCASSSQVLTGGSDYGYTFGSGTRLTVV.

This chain uses TRBV6-6 with TRBJ2-4, with D maybe TRBD1 (6 bases). The CDR3 loop spans 15 amino acids. Germline CDR1 reads MNHNY; CDR2 reads SVGAGI (reference sequence). Trimming took 5 bases from V and 0 from J, leaving 11 bases between them. The CDR3 region has the DNA TGTGCCAGCAGTACGACAGGTTTAGCCAAAAACATTCAGTACTTC. Residues: CASSTTGLAKNIQYF.

The chain combines TRBV4-3 with TRBJ2-3; 8 bases are shared with TRBD2. Trimming removed 5 bases from V and 2 bases from J; junction bases left unmatched: 3. CDR1 LGHNA and CDR2 YSLEER come from the germline V gene. The CDR3 contains 14 residues. CDR3 protein: CASSLAGNTDTQYF. The CDR3 DNA reads as TGCGCCAGCAGCTTAGCGGGGAACACAGATACGCAGTATTTT.

This chain links TRBV19 with TRBJ2-7; 9 positions match TRBD2. J lost 2 bases, V lost 0 bases, and 8 bases had no gene match. CDR1 and CDR2 from the germline V gene are LNHDA and SQIVND (reference sequence). This CDR3 has 17 residues. CDR3 in DNA: TGTGCCAGTAGTATAGATCTCGGGACTAGCAGTACCTACGAGCAGTACTTC. Protein: CASSIDLGTSSTYEQYF.

This chain joins TRBV19 and TRBJ2-1; D remains unclear. V lost 4 bases to trimming and J lost 8 bases, with 9 bases between them. The CDR3 is 12 residues long. Germline-derived CDR1 and CDR2 are LNHDA and SQIVND (reference sequence). The CDR3 sequence: CASSSVPDEQFF. In DNA, the CDR3 is TGTGCCAGTAGTAGCGTTCCCGATGAGCAGTTCTTC.

In this sample, this clone turned up once. The chain has TRBV7-6 and TRBJ2-2; D possibly corresponds to TRBD1 (6 bases). V was trimmed by 7 bases and J by 2 bases, leaving 20 bases between them. The CDR3 runs 17 residues. In germline, CDR1 is SGHVS, CDR2 FNYEAQ. CDR3 sequence reads: CASIQRPGQTNTGELFF. The CDR3 DNA reads TGTGCCAGCATCCAGAGGCCCGGACAGACTAACACCGGGGAGCTGTTTTTT.

The rearrangement uses TRBV6-6 and TRBJ2-7; D perhaps matches TRBD1 (6 bases). From germline, CDR1 is MNHNY and CDR2 SVGAGI (reference sequence). The V gene lost 10 bases and the J gene lost 0 bases, with 13 bases spanning the gap. The CDR3 length is 13 residues. The DNA for the CDR3 is TGTGCCACTAGCCCGGACAGCTCCTACGAGCAGTACTTC. Translated, it gives CATSPDSSYEQYF.

The rearrangement uses TRBV6-5 and TRBJ2-7; possibly TRBD2 for D (6 bases). CDR3 length equals 12 residues. CDR1 is MNHEY and CDR2 is SVGAGI in the germline V gene. The V end was cut by 5 bases, the J end by 4 bases, with 9 bases between. CDR3 coding DNA: TGTGCCAGCAGTGAAGGAGGGTACGAGCAGTACTTC. The encoded protein is CASSEGGYEQYF.

This chain joins TRBV12-5 and TRBJ1-4; maybe TRBD1 (5 bases). The germline V and J ends were trimmed by 6 bases and 4 bases, with 15 bases remaining between them. The CDR3 totals 15 residues. The germline V gene has CDR1 LGHNT and CDR2 FRNRAP. The DNA for the CDR3 is TGTGCTAGTGGCCTGGGGAGGGGCGTTAATGAAAAACTGTTTTTT. It translates to CASGLGRGVNEKLFF.